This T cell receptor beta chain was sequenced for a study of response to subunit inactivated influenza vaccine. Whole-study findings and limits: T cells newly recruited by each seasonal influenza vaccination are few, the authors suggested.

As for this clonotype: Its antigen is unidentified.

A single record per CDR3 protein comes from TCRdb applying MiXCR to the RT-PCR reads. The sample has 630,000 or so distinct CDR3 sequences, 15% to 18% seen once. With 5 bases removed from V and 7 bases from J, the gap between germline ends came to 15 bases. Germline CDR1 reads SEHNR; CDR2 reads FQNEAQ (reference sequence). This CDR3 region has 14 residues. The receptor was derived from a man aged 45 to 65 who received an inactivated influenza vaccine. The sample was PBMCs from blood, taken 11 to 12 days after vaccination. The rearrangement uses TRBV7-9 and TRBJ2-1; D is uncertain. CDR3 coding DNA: TGTGCCAGCAGCATCATACCTCCCGGGAATGAGCAGTTCTTC. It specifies CASSIIPPGNEQFF.